The sequence of this T cell receptor (beta chain) was determined in a study of blood T cell repertoires in COVID-19. On the study more broadly: Acute and convalescent COVID-19 samples came from the United States, Italy and Spain. In each case, the material was cDNA or gDNA derived from T cells, B-cell-depleted T cells, or PBMCs.

Trimming removed 6 bases from V and 4 bases from J, with 16 bases in between. Looked up from germline, CDR1 is SGHRS and CDR2 is YFSETQ. This CDR3 region has 14 residues. This clone was seen a handful of times. Per the original methods: Amplified reference gene primers provided the basis for estimating nucleated cell counts. Profiled with immunoSEQ multiplex PCR; TCRdb holds only in-frame clones, not every one. The D gene and trimming were derived from the DNA, and the V and J assignments and clone size from that table. The sample has approximately 97,000 clones; roughly 82% are singletons. This clonotype was sampled from a human donor in a cohort sampled during active COVID-19. The sample consisted of peripheral blood. The J gene is TRBJ1-2, the V gene TRBV5-1; TRBD1 might be the D (6 bases). CDR3 nucleotides: TGCGCCAGCAACCCCGATACAGGGACCTATGGCTACACCTTC. Its translation: CASNPDTGTYGYTF.